This T cell receptor beta chain was sequenced for a study of cytomegalovirus exposure and HLA in healthy donors. Germline CDR1 reads SGHTA; CDR2 reads FQGNSA. The CDR3 runs 14 residues. V gave up 2 bases and J gave up 4 bases; unmatched junction bases: 4. The PCR ran on 60 Vbeta and 13 Jbeta primers. The table came from immunoSEQ multiplex PCR; TCRdb's copy has only in-frame clones and leaves some out. Of some 140,000 clones listed, less than 85% are singletons. The source is a man in his forties in good health and CMV-seronegative. The sample consisted of PBMCs. The rearrangement uses TRBV7-2 and TRBJ2-5; 7 bases are shared with TRBD2. CDR3: CASSLNGEGETQYF. CDR3 coding DNA: TGTGCCAGCAGCTTAAACGGGGAGGGAGAGACCCAGTACTTC.